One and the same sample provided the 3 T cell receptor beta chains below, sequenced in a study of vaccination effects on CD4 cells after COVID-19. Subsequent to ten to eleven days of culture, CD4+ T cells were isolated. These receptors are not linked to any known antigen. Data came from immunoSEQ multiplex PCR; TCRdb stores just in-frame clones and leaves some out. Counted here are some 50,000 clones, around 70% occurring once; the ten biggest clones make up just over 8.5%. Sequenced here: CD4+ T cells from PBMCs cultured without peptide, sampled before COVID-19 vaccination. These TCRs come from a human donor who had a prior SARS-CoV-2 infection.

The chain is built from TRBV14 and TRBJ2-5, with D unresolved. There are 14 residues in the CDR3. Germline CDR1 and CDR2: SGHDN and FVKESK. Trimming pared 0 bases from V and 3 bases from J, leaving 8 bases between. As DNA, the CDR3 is TGTGCCAGCAGCCAAGATTTGAGGAAAGAGACCCAGTACTTC. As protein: CASSQDLRKETQYF.

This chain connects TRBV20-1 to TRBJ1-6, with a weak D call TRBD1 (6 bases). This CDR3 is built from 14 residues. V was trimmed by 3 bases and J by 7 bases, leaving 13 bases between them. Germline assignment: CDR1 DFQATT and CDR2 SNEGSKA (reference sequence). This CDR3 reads CSASSETGNSPLHF. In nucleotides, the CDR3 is TGCAGTGCTAGTTCGGAAACAGGGAATTCACCCCTCCACTTT.

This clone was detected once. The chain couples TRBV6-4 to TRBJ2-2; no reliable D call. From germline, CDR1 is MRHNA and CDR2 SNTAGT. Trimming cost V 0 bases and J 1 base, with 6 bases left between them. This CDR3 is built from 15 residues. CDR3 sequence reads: CASSDSGRNTGELFF. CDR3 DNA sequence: TGTGCCAGCAGTGACTCTGGCAGGAACACCGGGGAGCTGTTTTTT.